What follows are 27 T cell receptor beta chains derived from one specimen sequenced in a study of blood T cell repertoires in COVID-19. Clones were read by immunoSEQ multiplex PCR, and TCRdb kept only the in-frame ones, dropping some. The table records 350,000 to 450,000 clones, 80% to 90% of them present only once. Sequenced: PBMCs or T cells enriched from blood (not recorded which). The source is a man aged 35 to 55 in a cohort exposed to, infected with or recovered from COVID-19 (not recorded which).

The CDR3 nucleotides read TGTGCCAGCAGTTACTCGTTTGGACTAGCGGGAGGGAATGAGCAGTTCTTC. Translation: CASSYSFGLAGGNEQFF. This rearrangement joins TRBV6-2 or TRBV6-3 to TRBJ2-1, with 15 bases aligning to TRBD2. Germline CDR1 reads MNHEY; CDR2 reads SVGEGT. V lost 0 bases and J lost 7; bases outside the gene matches: 4. This CDR3 region has 17 residues.

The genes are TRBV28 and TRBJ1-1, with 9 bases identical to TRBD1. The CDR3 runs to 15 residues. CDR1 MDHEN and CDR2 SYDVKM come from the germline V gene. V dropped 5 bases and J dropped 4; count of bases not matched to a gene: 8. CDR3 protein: CASSTPGTGPTEAFF. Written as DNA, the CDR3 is TGTGCCAGCAGTACCCCCGGGACAGGGCCCACTGAAGCTTTCTTT. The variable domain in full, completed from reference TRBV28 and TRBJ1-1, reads DVKVTQSSRYLVKRTGEKVFLECVQDMDHENMFWYRQDPGLGLRLIYFSYDVKMKEKGDIPEGYSVSREKKERFSLILESASTNQTSMYLCASSTPGTGPTEAFFGQGTRLTVV.

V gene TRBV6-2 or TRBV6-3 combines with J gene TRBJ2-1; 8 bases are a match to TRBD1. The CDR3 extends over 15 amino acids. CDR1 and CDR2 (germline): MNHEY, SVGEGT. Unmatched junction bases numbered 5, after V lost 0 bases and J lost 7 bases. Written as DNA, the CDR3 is TGTGCCAGCAGTTACTCCGGACAGGGCCTAAATGAGCAGTTCTTC. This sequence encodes CASSYSGQGLNEQFF.

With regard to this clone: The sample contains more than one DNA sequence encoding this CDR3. The CDR3 sequence: CASRGQGNTEAFF. The CDR3 nucleotides are TGTGCCAGTAGGGGACAGGGGAACACTGAAGCTTTCTTT. The rearrangement joins TRBV19 to TRBJ1-1, with TRBD1 identical over 9 bases. With V trimmed by 6 bases and J by 1 base, 0 bases remained unmatched. The length of the CDR3 is 13 residues. CDR1 and CDR2 (germline): LNHDA, SQIVND (reference sequence). The full variable domain, its missing parts supplied by reference TRBV19 and TRBJ1-1, is DGGITQSPKYLFRKEGQNVTLSCEQNLNHDAMYWYRQDPGQGLRLIYYSQIVNDFQKGDIAEGYSVSREKKESFPLTVTSAQKNPTAFYLCASRGQGNTEAFFGQGTRLTVV.

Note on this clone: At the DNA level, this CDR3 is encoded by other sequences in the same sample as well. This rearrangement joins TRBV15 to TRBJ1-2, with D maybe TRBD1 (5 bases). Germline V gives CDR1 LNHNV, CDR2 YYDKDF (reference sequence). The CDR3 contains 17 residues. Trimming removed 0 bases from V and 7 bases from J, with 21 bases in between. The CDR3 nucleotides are TGTGCCACCAGCAGAGATTGGGCCGGGACGGGGGAGGCTGGCTACACCTTC. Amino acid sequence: CATSRDWAGTGEAGYTF.

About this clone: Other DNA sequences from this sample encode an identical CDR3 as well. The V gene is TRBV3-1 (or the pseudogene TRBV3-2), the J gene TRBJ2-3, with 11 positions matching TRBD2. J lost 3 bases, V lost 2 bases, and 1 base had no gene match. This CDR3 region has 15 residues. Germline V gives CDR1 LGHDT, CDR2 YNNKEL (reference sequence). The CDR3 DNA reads TGTGCCAGCAGCCAAAGGACTAGCGGGACAGATACGCAGTATTTT. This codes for CASSQRTSGTDTQYF.

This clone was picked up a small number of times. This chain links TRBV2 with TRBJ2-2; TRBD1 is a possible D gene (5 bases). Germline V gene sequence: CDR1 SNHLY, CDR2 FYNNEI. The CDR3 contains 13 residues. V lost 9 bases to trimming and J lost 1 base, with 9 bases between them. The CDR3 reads CASQTGNTGELFF. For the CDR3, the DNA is TGTGCCAGTCAAACAGGGAACACCGGGGAGCTGTTTTTT.

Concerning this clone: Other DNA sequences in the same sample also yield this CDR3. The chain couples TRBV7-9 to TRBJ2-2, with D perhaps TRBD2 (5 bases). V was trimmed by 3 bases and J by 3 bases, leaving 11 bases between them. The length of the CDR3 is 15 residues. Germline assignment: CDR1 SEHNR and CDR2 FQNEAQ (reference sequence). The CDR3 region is CASSLGSGDTGELFF. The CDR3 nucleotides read TGTGCCAGCAGCTTGGGGAGTGGGGACACCGGGGAGCTGTTTTTT.

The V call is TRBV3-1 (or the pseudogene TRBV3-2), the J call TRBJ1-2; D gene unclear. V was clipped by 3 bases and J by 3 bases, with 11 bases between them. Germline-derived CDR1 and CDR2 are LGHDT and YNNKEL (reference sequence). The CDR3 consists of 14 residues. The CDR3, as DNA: TGTGCCAGCAGCCACGGTCTTGAGGACTATGGCTACACCTTC. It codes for CASSHGLEDYGYTF.

In nucleotides, the CDR3 is TGTGCCAGTAGTATATCGGCCGGGACAGGACACACTGAAGCTTTCTTT. It is translated as CASSISAGTGHTEAFF. The chain joins TRBV19 to TRBJ1-1, with 8 bases lining up with TRBD1. There are 16 residues in the CDR3. The germline V gene has CDR1 LNHDA and CDR2 SQIVND (reference sequence). V was pared by 2 bases and J by 3 bases, with 8 bases of the junction left unmatched.

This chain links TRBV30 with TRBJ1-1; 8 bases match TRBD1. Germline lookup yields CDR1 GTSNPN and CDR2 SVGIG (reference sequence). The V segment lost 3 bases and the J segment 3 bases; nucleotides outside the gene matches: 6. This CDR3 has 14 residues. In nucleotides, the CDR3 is TGTGCCTGGAGCCGGACAGGGAGGGACACTGAAGCTTTCTTT. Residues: CAWSRTGRDTEAFF. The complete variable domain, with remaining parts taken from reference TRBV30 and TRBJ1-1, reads SQTIHQWPATLVQPVGSPLSLECTVEGTSNPNLYWYRQAAGRGLQLLFYSVGIGQISSEVPQNLSASRPQDRQFILSSKKLLLSDSGFYLCAWSRTGRDTEAFFGQGTRLTVV.

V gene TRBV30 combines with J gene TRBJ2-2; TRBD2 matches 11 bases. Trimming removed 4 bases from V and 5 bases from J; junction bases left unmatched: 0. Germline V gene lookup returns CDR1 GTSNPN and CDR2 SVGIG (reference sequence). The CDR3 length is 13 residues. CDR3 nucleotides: TGTGCCTGGACTAGCGGGAGGACCGGGGAGCTGTTTTTT. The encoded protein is CAWTSGRTGELFF.

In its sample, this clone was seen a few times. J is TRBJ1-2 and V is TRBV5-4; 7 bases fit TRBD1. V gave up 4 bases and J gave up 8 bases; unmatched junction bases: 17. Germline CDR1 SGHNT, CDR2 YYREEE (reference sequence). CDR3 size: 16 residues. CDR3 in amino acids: CASSTDLGQAKWGYTF. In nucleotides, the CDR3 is TGTGCCAGCAGCACCGACCTCGGACAGGCAAAATGGGGCTACACCTTC.

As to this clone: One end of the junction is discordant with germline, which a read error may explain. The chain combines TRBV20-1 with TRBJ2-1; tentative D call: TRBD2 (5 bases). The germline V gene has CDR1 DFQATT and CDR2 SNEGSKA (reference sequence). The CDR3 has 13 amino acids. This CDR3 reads CNAGGSSYNEQFF. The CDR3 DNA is TGCAATGCTGGTGGGAGCTCCTACAATGAGCAGTTCTTC.

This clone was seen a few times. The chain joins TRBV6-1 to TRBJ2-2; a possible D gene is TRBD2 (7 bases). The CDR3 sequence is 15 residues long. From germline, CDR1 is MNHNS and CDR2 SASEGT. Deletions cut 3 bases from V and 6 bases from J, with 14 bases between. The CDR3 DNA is TGTGCCAGCAGTGATGAGAGCGGGACATCCGGGGAGCTGTTTTTT. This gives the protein CASSDESGTSGELFF.

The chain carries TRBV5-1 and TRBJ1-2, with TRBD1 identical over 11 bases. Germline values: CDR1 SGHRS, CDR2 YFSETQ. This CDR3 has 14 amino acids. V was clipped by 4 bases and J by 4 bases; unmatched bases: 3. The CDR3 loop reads CASSPGQGAYGYTF. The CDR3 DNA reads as TGCGCCAGCAGCCCCGGACAGGGGGCCTATGGCTACACCTTC.

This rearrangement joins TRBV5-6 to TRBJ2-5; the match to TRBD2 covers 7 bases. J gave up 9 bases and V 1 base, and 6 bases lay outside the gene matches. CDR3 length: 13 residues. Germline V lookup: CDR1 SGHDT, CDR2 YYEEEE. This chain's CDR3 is CASSLREGGAQYF. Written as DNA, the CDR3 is TGTGCCAGCAGCTTGAGGGAGGGAGGGGCCCAGTACTTC. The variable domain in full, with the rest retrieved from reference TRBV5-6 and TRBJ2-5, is DAGVTQSPTHLIKTRGQQVTLRCSPKSGHDTVSWYQQALGQGPQFIFQYYEEEERQRGNFPDRFSGHQFPNYSSELNVNALLLGDSALYLCASSLREGGAQYFGPGTRLLVL.

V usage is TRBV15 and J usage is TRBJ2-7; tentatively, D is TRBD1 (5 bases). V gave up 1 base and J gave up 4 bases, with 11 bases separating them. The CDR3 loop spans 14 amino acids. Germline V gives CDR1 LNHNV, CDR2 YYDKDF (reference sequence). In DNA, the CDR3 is TGTGCCACCAGCAGAGGACAGCTACCTTACGAGCAGTACTTC. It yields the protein CATSRGQLPYEQYF.

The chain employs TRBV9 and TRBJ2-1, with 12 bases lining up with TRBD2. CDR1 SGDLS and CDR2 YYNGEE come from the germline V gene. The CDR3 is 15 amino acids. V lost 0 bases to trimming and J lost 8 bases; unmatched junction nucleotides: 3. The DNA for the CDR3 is TGTGCCAGCAGCGTAGTTGGACTAGCGGGATATGAGCAGTTCTTC. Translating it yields CASSVVGLAGYEQFF.

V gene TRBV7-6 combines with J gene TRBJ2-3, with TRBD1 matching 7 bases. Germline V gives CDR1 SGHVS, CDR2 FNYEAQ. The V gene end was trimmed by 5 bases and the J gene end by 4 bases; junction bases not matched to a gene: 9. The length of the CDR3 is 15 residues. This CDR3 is CASSLRQGDPDTQYF. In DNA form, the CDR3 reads TGTGCCAGCAGCCTGAGACAGGGAGATCCAGATACGCAGTATTTT.

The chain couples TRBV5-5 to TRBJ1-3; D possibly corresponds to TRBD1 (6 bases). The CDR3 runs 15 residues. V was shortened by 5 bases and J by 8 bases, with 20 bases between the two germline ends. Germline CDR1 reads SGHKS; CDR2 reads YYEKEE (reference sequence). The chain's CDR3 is CASSYDARGRDTIYF. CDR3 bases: TGTGCCAGCAGTTATGACGCCAGGGGAAGGGACACCATATATTTT. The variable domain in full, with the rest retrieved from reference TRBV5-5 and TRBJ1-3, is DAGVTQSPTHLIKTRGQQVTLRCSPISGHKSVSWYQQVLGQGPQFIFQYYEKEERGRGNFPDRFSARQFPNYSSELNVNALLLGDSALYLCASSYDARGRDTIYFGEGSWLTVV.

The CDR3 is CASSQDRLNTGELFF. CDR3 bases: TGTGCCAGCAGCCAAGACAGGTTGAACACCGGGGAGCTGTTTTTT. The V and J genes are TRBV3-1 (or the pseudogene TRBV3-2) and TRBJ2-2; no clear D gene. In germline, CDR1 is LGHDT, CDR2 YNNKEL (reference sequence). Trimming took off 0 bases at V and 1 base at J, with 6 bases between the two ends. CDR3 length equals 15 residues.

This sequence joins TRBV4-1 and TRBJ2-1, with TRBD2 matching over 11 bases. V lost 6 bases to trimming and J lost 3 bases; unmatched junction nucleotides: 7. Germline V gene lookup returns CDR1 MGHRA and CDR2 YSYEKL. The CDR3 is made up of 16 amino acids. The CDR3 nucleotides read TGCGCCAGCAGTAGCGGGGGGGGAAGGGGCTACAATGAGCAGTTCTTC. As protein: CASSSGGGRGYNEQFF.

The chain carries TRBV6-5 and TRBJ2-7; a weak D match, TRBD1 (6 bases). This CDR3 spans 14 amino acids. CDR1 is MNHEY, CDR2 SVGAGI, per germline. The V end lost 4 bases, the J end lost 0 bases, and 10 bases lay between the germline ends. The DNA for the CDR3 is TGTGCCAGCAGTTGGCAGGGGAGCTCCTACGAGCAGTACTTC. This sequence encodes CASSWQGSSYEQYF.

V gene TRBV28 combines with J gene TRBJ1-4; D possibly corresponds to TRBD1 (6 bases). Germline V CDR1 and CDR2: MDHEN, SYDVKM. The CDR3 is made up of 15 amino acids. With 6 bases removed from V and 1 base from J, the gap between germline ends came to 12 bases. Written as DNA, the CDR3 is TGTGCCAGCAGCTGGGGGCAGGGAACTAATGAAAAACTGTTTTTT. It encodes CASSWGQGTNEKLFF.

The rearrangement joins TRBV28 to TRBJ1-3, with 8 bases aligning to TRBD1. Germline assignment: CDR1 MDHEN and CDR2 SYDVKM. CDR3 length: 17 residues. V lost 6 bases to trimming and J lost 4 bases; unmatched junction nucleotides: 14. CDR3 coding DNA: TGTGCCAGCAGCTGGTCCTACCAGGGGGCGCGCGGAAACACCATATATTTT. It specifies CASSWSYQGARGNTIYF.

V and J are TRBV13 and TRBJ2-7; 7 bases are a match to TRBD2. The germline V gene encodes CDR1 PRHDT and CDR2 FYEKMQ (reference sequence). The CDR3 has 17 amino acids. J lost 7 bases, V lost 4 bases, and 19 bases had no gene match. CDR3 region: CASSSRSSGLTQKEQYF. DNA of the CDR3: TGTGCCAGCAGCTCGAGATCTAGCGGCCTAACCCAGAAAGAGCAGTACTTC.